A selection of T cell receptor beta chains follows, all from one sample in a study of blood T cell repertoires in COVID-19. TCRdb keeps only in-frame clones here, not all; method: immunoSEQ multiplex PCR. The sample comprises more than 60,000 clones, approximately 84% of which are singletons, and about 5.8% rests with the top ten. Sequenced material: peripheral blood. The receptors come from a man in his fifties or sixties with active or convalescent COVID-19. Each CDR3 is given with its conserved first and last residue. The order of the fields is J gene, V gene, D gene, clone size, CDR3 length, CDR3 protein, CDR3 DNA. A D gene is named only where the DNA matches it firmly. For some rows the clone size is stated as once, few or many, or as a class when expanded; others skip it.

j_call: TRBJ2-3
v_call: TRBV11-1
d_call: NA
clone_size: NA
cdr3_length: 15
cdr3_aa: CASSRTGISTDTQYF
cdr3_nt: TGTGCCAGCAGCCGGACCGGGATAAGCACAGATACGCAGTATTTT

j_call: TRBJ2-2
v_call: TRBV25-1
d_call: NA
clone_size: NA
cdr3_length: 16
cdr3_aa: CASSEGGISNTGELFF
cdr3_nt: TGTGCCAGCAGTGAGGGGGGTATCTCGAACACCGGGGAGCTGTTTTTT

j_call: TRBJ2-1
v_call: TRBV3-1/TRBV3-2
d_call: NA
clone_size: NA
cdr3_length: 15
cdr3_aa: CASSRASHSYNEQFF
cdr3_nt: TGTGCCAGCAGCCGAGCTAGCCACTCCTACAATGAGCAGTTCTTC

j_call: TRBJ1-3
v_call: TRBV7-2
d_call: NA
clone_size: few
cdr3_length: 15
cdr3_aa: CASSYQGGSGNTIYF
cdr3_nt: TGTGCCAGCAGCTACCAAGGGGGCTCTGGAAACACCATATATTTT

j_call: TRBJ1-2
v_call: TRBV2
d_call: NA
clone_size: NA
cdr3_length: 14
cdr3_aa: CASILGPSSYGYTF
cdr3_nt: TGTGCCAGCATATTGGGGCCCTCATCCTATGGCTACACCTTC

j_call: TRBJ1-5
v_call: TRBV6-5
d_call: NA
clone_size: few
cdr3_length: 14
cdr3_aa: CASSYGQGNQPQHF
cdr3_nt: TGTGCCAGCAGTTACGGGCAGGGAAACCAGCCCCAGCATTTT

j_call: TRBJ1-5
v_call: TRBV19
d_call: NA
clone_size: NA
cdr3_length: 15
cdr3_aa: CASSTTGTSNQPQHF
cdr3_nt: TGTGCCAGTAGTACCACAGGGACCTCCAATCAGCCCCAGCATTTT

j_call: TRBJ2-1
v_call: TRBV9
d_call: TRBD2
clone_size: NA
cdr3_length: 14
cdr3_aa: CASSPGTNYNEQFF
cdr3_nt: TGTGCCAGCAGCCCCGGGACTAACTACAATGAGCAGTTCTTC

j_call: TRBJ1-2
v_call: TRBV30
d_call: TRBD1
clone_size: NA
cdr3_length: 13
cdr3_aa: CAWSGGQFYGYTF
cdr3_nt: TGTGCCTGGAGCGGGGGACAGTTCTATGGCTACACCTTC

j_call: TRBJ2-3
v_call: TRBV29-1
d_call: NA
clone_size: NA
cdr3_length: 15
cdr3_aa: CSVKTGTASTDTQYF
cdr3_nt: TGCAGCGTGAAAACAGGGACCGCTAGCACAGATACGCAGTATTTT

j_call: TRBJ2-3
v_call: TRBV7-8
d_call: NA
clone_size: NA
cdr3_length: 15
cdr3_aa: CASSYQAVSTDTQYF
cdr3_nt: TGTGCCAGCAGCTATCAAGCGGTGAGCACAGATACGCAGTATTTT

j_call: TRBJ2-1
v_call: TRBV4-3
d_call: TRBD2
clone_size: NA
cdr3_length: 16
cdr3_aa: CASSLRTSGAHNEQFF
cdr3_nt: TGCGCCAGCAGCCTTCGGACTAGCGGGGCTCACAATGAGCAGTTCTTC

j_call: TRBJ1-2
v_call: TRBV25-1
d_call: NA
clone_size: NA
cdr3_length: 15
cdr3_aa: CASSPRNAINYGYTF
cdr3_nt: TGTGCCAGCAGTCCCCGCAACGCGATTAACTATGGCTACACCTTC

j_call: TRBJ2-7
v_call: TRBV6-5
d_call: TRBD2
clone_size: NA
cdr3_length: 15
cdr3_aa: CASSYLAGGPYEQYF
cdr3_nt: TGTGCCAGCAGTTACCTAGCGGGGGGACCCTACGAGCAGTACTTC

j_call: TRBJ2-2
v_call: TRBV15
d_call: NA
clone_size: NA
cdr3_length: 17
cdr3_aa: CATSRDVDSHLAGELFF
cdr3_nt: TGTGCCACCAGCAGAGACGTAGACAGTCACCTTGCCGGGGAGCTGTTTTTT

j_call: TRBJ2-4
v_call: TRBV4-1
d_call: TRBD2
clone_size: NA
cdr3_length: 20
cdr3_aa: CASSQDRKNTGGVSKNIQYF
cdr3_nt: TGCGCCAGCAGCCAAGATCGGAAGAACACGGGGGGAGTGTCCAAAAACATTCAGTACTTC

j_call: TRBJ2-7
v_call: TRBV10-3
d_call: TRBD2
clone_size: NA
cdr3_length: 15
cdr3_aa: CAISGTSWPPYEQYF
cdr3_nt: TGTGCCATCAGTGGGACTAGTTGGCCCCCCTACGAGCAGTACTTC

j_call: TRBJ1-2
v_call: TRBV4-1
d_call: NA
clone_size: NA
cdr3_length: 16
cdr3_aa: CASSQDRGGRGYGYTF
cdr3_nt: TGCGCCAGCAGCCAAGATCGAGGAGGCAGGGGTTATGGCTACACCTTC

j_call: TRBJ1-2
v_call: TRBV13
d_call: NA
clone_size: NA
cdr3_length: 15
cdr3_aa: CASSAAIREGYGYTF
cdr3_nt: TGTGCCAGCAGCGCCGCCATCAGGGAGGGCTATGGCTACACCTTC

j_call: TRBJ1-5
v_call: TRBV29-1
d_call: NA
clone_size: NA
cdr3_length: 14
cdr3_aa: CSVGTQDGNQPQHF
cdr3_nt: TGCAGCGTTGGAACGCAGGATGGCAATCAGCCCCAGCATTTT

j_call: TRBJ2-7
v_call: TRBV18
d_call: TRBD1
clone_size: once
cdr3_length: 15
cdr3_aa: CASRSGTESTYEQYF
cdr3_nt: TGTGCCAGCCGGTCCGGGACAGAGTCCACCTACGAGCAGTACTTC

j_call: TRBJ1-2
v_call: TRBV9
d_call: NA
clone_size: NA
cdr3_length: 13
cdr3_aa: CASSVGENYGYTF
cdr3_nt: TGTGCCAGCAGCGTAGGGGAGAACTATGGCTACACCTTC

j_call: TRBJ2-7
v_call: TRBV6-2/TRBV6-3
d_call: TRBD2
clone_size: NA
cdr3_length: 14
cdr3_aa: CASSTSGGTYEQYF
cdr3_nt: TGTGCCAGCAGCACTAGCGGGGGGACCTACGAGCAGTACTTC

j_call: TRBJ2-7
v_call: TRBV6-6
d_call: NA
clone_size: NA
cdr3_length: 15
cdr3_aa: CASQSQQASSYEQYF
cdr3_nt: TGTGCCAGCCAGTCGCAACAGGCGAGCTCCTACGAGCAGTACTTC

j_call: TRBJ1-5
v_call: TRBV5-8
d_call: NA
clone_size: NA
cdr3_length: 15
cdr3_aa: CASRPRTGRNQPQHF
cdr3_nt: TGTGCCAGCAGGCCGCGAACAGGGCGCAATCAGCCCCAGCATTTT

j_call: TRBJ2-6
v_call: TRBV7-8
d_call: NA
clone_size: NA
cdr3_length: 16
cdr3_aa: CASSHNRVSGANVLTF
cdr3_nt: TGTGCCAGCAGCCACAACAGGGTCTCTGGGGCCAACGTCCTGACTTTC

j_call: TRBJ2-5
v_call: TRBV5-1
d_call: TRBD2
clone_size: NA
cdr3_length: 15
cdr3_aa: CASSFLPSGGETQYF
cdr3_nt: TGCGCCAGCAGCTTCCTCCCTAGCGGGGGGGAGACCCAGTACTTC

j_call: TRBJ1-2
v_call: TRBV21-1
d_call: NA
clone_size: NA
cdr3_length: 14
cdr3_aa: CASSEKDRVYGYTF
cdr3_nt: TGTGCCAGCAGCGAAAAGGACAGGGTTTATGGCTACACCTTC

j_call: TRBJ1-5
v_call: TRBV12-3/TRBV12-4
d_call: NA
clone_size: NA
cdr3_length: 13
cdr3_aa: CASSWTANQPQHF
cdr3_nt: TGTGCCAGCAGCTGGACAGCCAATCAGCCCCAGCATTTT

j_call: TRBJ2-1
v_call: TRBV7-2
d_call: TRBD2
clone_size: many
cdr3_length: 15
cdr3_aa: CASSLTGGRFDEQFF
cdr3_nt: TGTGCCAGCAGCTTAACGGGGGGGCGGTTCGATGAGCAGTTCTTC

j_call: TRBJ2-7
v_call: TRBV6-5
d_call: TRBD1
clone_size: NA
cdr3_length: 14
cdr3_aa: CASSSRTGAYEQYF
cdr3_nt: TGTGCCAGCAGTTCACGGACAGGGGCATACGAGCAGTACTTC

j_call: TRBJ1-1
v_call: TRBV30
d_call: NA
clone_size: NA
cdr3_length: 14
cdr3_aa: CAWSPGQMNTEAFF
cdr3_nt: TGTGCCTGGAGCCCTGGACAGATGAACACTGAAGCTTTCTTT

j_call: TRBJ2-3
v_call: TRBV4-1
d_call: NA
clone_size: NA
cdr3_length: 16
cdr3_aa: CASSSNGGTRTDTQYF
cdr3_nt: TGCGCCAGCAGCTCGAATGGGGGGACGCGGACAGATACGCAGTATTTT

j_call: TRBJ2-1
v_call: TRBV6-5
d_call: NA
clone_size: NA
cdr3_length: 15
cdr3_aa: CASSSPTSRYNEQFF
cdr3_nt: TGTGCCAGCAGTTCCCCAACGTCCCGGTACAATGAGCAGTTCTTC

j_call: TRBJ2-1
v_call: TRBV11-3
d_call: TRBD1
clone_size: NA
cdr3_length: 14
cdr3_aa: CASSLGQGVHEQFF
cdr3_nt: TGTGCCAGCAGCTTGGGACAGGGTGTCCATGAGCAGTTCTTC

j_call: TRBJ2-2
v_call: TRBV30
d_call: NA
clone_size: NA
cdr3_length: 14
cdr3_aa: CAWTRGYRTGELFF
cdr3_nt: TGTGCCTGGACCCGGGGGTATAGGACCGGGGAGCTGTTTTTT

j_call: TRBJ2-7
v_call: TRBV4-3
d_call: TRBD2
clone_size: NA
cdr3_length: 15
cdr3_aa: CASSQGPSGGYEQYF
cdr3_nt: TGCGCCAGCAGCCAAGGCCCAAGCGGGGGCTACGAGCAGTACTTC

j_call: TRBJ2-5
v_call: TRBV20-1
d_call: NA
clone_size: once
cdr3_length: 11
cdr3_aa: CSAGRWETQYF
cdr3_nt: TGCAGTGCTGGGAGGTGGGAGACCCAGTACTTC

j_call: TRBJ1-6
v_call: TRBV6-5
d_call: TRBD1
clone_size: once
cdr3_length: 15
cdr3_aa: CASSYIDRGNSPLHF
cdr3_nt: TGTGCCAGCAGTTATATAGACAGGGGTAATTCACCCCTCCACTTT

j_call: TRBJ1-6
v_call: TRBV7-2
d_call: NA
clone_size: NA
cdr3_length: 13
cdr3_aa: CASSLDTNSPLHF
cdr3_nt: TGTGCCAGCAGCTTAGACACTAATTCACCCCTCCACTTT

j_call: TRBJ2-7
v_call: TRBV25-1
d_call: NA
clone_size: NA
cdr3_length: 14
cdr3_aa: CASSELGQPYEQYF
cdr3_nt: TGTGCCAGCAGTGAATTAGGACAGCCCTACGAGCAGTACTTC

j_call: TRBJ1-2
v_call: TRBV7-6
d_call: TRBD1
clone_size: NA
cdr3_length: 16
cdr3_aa: CASSPGQGASNYGYTF
cdr3_nt: TGTGCCAGCAGTCCGGGACAGGGGGCAAGTAACTATGGCTACACCTTC

j_call: TRBJ1-1
v_call: TRBV6-1
d_call: TRBD1
clone_size: NA
cdr3_length: 14
cdr3_aa: CASSDPRQGTEAFF
cdr3_nt: TGTGCCAGCAGTGATCCCCGACAGGGCACTGAAGCTTTCTTT

j_call: TRBJ1-5
v_call: TRBV27
d_call: TRBD1
clone_size: NA
cdr3_length: 15
cdr3_aa: CASSLRTGALKTQHF
cdr3_nt: TGTGCCAGCAGTTTAAGGACAGGGGCCTTAAAGACCCAGCATTTT

j_call: TRBJ2-5
v_call: TRBV9
d_call: NA
clone_size: NA
cdr3_length: 15
cdr3_aa: CASSVGAGHQETQYF
cdr3_nt: TGTGCCAGCAGCGTAGGGGCGGGGCACCAAGAGACCCAGTACTTC

j_call: TRBJ2-1
v_call: TRBV4-1
d_call: NA
clone_size: NA
cdr3_length: 11
cdr3_aa: CASSSYNEQFF
cdr3_nt: TGCGCCAGCAGCTCTTACAATGAGCAGTTCTTC

j_call: TRBJ1-1
v_call: TRBV29-1
d_call: TRBD1
clone_size: NA
cdr3_length: 12
cdr3_aa: CSVRQGNTEAFF
cdr3_nt: TGCAGCGTTCGACAGGGAAACACTGAAGCTTTCTTT

j_call: TRBJ2-5
v_call: TRBV4-2
d_call: TRBD2
clone_size: NA
cdr3_length: 15
cdr3_aa: CASSPPGRAQETQYF
cdr3_nt: TGTGCCAGCAGCCCCCCTGGGAGGGCTCAAGAGACCCAGTACTTC

j_call: TRBJ1-1
v_call: TRBV5-1
d_call: NA
clone_size: NA
cdr3_length: 14
cdr3_aa: CASSLTGSNTEAFF
cdr3_nt: TGCGCCAGCAGCTTAACAGGGTCGAACACTGAAGCTTTCTTT

j_call: TRBJ1-2
v_call: TRBV2
d_call: NA
clone_size: NA
cdr3_length: 14
cdr3_aa: CASSKESTGYGYTF
cdr3_nt: TGTGCCAGCAGTAAAGAATCCACAGGGTATGGCTACACCTTC

j_call: TRBJ1-4
v_call: TRBV5-1
d_call: NA
clone_size: NA
cdr3_length: 14
cdr3_aa: CASSLVRGDEKLFF
cdr3_nt: TGCGCCAGCAGCTTAGTCAGGGGAGATGAAAAACTGTTTTTT

j_call: TRBJ2-7
v_call: TRBV7-8
d_call: NA
clone_size: NA
cdr3_length: 15
cdr3_aa: CASSPDRGVSYEQYF
cdr3_nt: TGTGCCAGCAGCCCGGACAGAGGAGTATCCTACGAGCAGTACTTC

j_call: TRBJ2-2
v_call: TRBV20-1
d_call: NA
clone_size: NA
cdr3_length: 11
cdr3_aa: CSAREYGELFF
cdr3_nt: TGCAGTGCTAGAGAGTATGGGGAGCTGTTTTTT

j_call: TRBJ1-3
v_call: TRBV9
d_call: TRBD1
clone_size: NA
cdr3_length: 15
cdr3_aa: CASSVAGGGENTIYF
cdr3_nt: TGTGCCAGCAGCGTAGCAGGAGGGGGCGAAAACACCATATATTTT

j_call: TRBJ1-4
v_call: TRBV2
d_call: NA
clone_size: once
cdr3_length: 11
cdr3_aa: CASTQVGKLFF
cdr3_nt: TGTGCCAGCACCCAGGTGGGAAAACTGTTTTTT

j_call: TRBJ1-5
v_call: TRBV9
d_call: TRBD1
clone_size: NA
cdr3_length: 16
cdr3_aa: CASSVSPGGSNQPQHF
cdr3_nt: TGTGCCAGCAGCGTCTCCCCAGGGGGAAGCAATCAGCCCCAGCATTTT

j_call: TRBJ2-7
v_call: TRBV9
d_call: TRBD2
clone_size: NA
cdr3_length: 15
cdr3_aa: CASSVQAGGSYEQYF
cdr3_nt: TGTGCCAGCAGCGTACAGGCGGGGGGTAGCTACGAGCAGTACTTC

j_call: TRBJ1-1
v_call: TRBV7-2
d_call: NA
clone_size: NA
cdr3_length: 14
cdr3_aa: CASSLRIADTEAFF
cdr3_nt: TGTGCCAGCAGCTTACGCATAGCGGATACTGAAGCTTTCTTT

j_call: TRBJ2-2
v_call: TRBV7-9
d_call: TRBD1
clone_size: NA
cdr3_length: 15
cdr3_aa: CASRRRTGNTGELFF
cdr3_nt: TGTGCCAGCAGGCGCCGGACAGGAAACACCGGGGAGCTGTTTTTT